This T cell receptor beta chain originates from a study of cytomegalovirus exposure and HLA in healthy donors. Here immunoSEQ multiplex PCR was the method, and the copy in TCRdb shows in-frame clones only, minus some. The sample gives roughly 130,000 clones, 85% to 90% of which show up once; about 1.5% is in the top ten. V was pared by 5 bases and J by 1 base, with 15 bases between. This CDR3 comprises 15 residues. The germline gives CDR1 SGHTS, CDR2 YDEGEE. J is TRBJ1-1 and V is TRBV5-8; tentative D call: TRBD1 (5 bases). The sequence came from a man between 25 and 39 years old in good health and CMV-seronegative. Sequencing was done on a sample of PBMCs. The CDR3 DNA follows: TGTGCCAGCAGTGTGATAATTGGACAGAACACTGAAGCTTTCTTT. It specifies CASSVIIGQNTEAFF.